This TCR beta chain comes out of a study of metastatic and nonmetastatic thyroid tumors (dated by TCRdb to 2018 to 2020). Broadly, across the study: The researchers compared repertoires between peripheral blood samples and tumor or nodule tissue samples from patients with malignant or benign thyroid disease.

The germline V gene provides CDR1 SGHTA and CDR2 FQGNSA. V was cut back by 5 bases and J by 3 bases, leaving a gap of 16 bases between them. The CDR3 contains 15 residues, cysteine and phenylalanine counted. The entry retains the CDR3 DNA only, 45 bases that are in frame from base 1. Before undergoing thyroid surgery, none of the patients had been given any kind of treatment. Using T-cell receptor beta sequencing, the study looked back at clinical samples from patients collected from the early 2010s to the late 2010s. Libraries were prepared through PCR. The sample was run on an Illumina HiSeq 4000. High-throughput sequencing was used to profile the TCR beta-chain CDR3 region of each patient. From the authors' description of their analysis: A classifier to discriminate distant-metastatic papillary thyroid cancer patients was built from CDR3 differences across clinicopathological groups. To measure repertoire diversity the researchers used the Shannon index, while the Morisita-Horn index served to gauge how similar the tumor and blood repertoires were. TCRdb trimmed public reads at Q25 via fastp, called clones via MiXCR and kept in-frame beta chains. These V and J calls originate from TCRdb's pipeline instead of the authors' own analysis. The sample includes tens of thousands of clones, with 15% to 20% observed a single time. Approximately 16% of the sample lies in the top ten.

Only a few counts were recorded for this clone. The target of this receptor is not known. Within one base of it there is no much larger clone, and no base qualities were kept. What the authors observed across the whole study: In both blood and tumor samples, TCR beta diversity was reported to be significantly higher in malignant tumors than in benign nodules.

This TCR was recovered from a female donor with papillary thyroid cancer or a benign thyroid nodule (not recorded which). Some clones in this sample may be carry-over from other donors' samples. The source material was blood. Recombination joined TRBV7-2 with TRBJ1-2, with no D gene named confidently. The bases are TGTGCCAGCAGCCTTTTCGCAGACTGGGACTATGGCTACACCTTC. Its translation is CASSLFADWDYGYTF.